One sample yielded the 16 T cell receptor beta chains listed below, sequenced in a study of Ad26.COV2.S vaccination and SARS-CoV-2 variants. Only in-frame clones appear in the TCRdb table, and some are missing; sequencing was by immunoSEQ multiplex PCR. The sample consists of around 300,000 clones, approximately 87% of them appearing once. Sample treatment: around 19 received Ad26.COV2.S at low or high dose, single or two shots; 5 received placebo; per-sample allocation not given. The investigators took samples on day 63 after the first vaccine or placebo injection. The specimen was peripheral blood, collected in a trial of Ad26.COV2.S vaccine versus placebo. The receptors here all came from a person aged 18-65 years who received the Ad26.COV2.S COVID-19 vaccine or a placebo.

The rearrangement uses TRBV5-6 and TRBJ2-3; no clear D gene. In germline, CDR1 is SGHDT, CDR2 YYEEEE. The CDR3 has 12 residues. V gave up 0 bases and J gave up 8 bases, with 7 bases separating them. CDR3 in amino acids: CASSLDGVTQYF. In DNA form, the CDR3 reads TGTGCCAGCAGCTTGGATGGGGTTACGCAGTATTTT.

The chain joins TRBV6-6 to TRBJ2-5; D is unclear. The CDR3 length is 14 residues. Looked up from germline, CDR1 is MNHNY and CDR2 is SVGAGI (reference sequence). V was clipped by 5 bases and J by 3 bases, with 13 bases between them. This chain's CDR3 is CASSPVTTKETQYF. DNA of the CDR3: TGTGCCAGCAGTCCCGTGACAACGAAAGAGACCCAGTACTTC.

This rearrangement joins TRBV7-9 to TRBJ2-3, with unresolved D. V was cut by 0 bases and J by 2 bases, with 6 bases left in between. CDR1 and CDR2 (germline): SEHNR, FQNEAQ (reference sequence). The CDR3 loop spans 14 amino acids. This CDR3 is CASSLAGHTDTQYF. CDR3 nucleotide sequence: TGTGCCAGCAGCTTAGCGGGCCACACAGATACGCAGTATTTT.

This rearrangement joins TRBV19 to TRBJ1-2; unclear D gene. The CDR3 covers 12 residues. From germline, CDR1 is LNHDA and CDR2 SQIVND (reference sequence). V was shortened by 6 bases and J by 4 bases, with 9 bases between the two germline ends. This CDR3 reads CASREVGYGYTF. CDR3 nucleotide sequence: TGTGCCAGTAGGGAGGTCGGCTATGGCTACACCTTC. Filled out from reference TRBV19 and TRBJ1-2, the complete variable domain reads DGGITQSPKYLFRKEGQNVTLSCEQNLNHDAMYWYRQDPGQGLRLIYYSQIVNDFQKGDIAEGYSVSREKKESFPLTVTSAQKNPTAFYLCASREVGYGYTFGSGTRLTVV.

J is TRBJ1-6 and V is TRBV3-1 (or the pseudogene TRBV3-2), with D uncertain. The CDR3 totals 15 residues. Trimming stripped 1 base from V and 7 bases from J, with 11 bases between. Germline loops: CDR1 LGHDT, CDR2 YNNKEL (reference sequence). The CDR3 region is CASSQAAILNSPLHF. The CDR3 DNA sequence: TGTGCCAGCAGCCAAGCTGCTATCCTAAATTCACCCCTCCACTTT.

This clone was observed a single time. The V and J genes are TRBV28 and TRBJ2-7; D ambiguous. Per the germline V gene, CDR1 is MDHEN and CDR2 is SYDVKM. This CDR3 has 12 residues. Trimming took off 5 bases at V and 7 bases at J, with 12 bases between the two ends. CDR3 nucleotide sequence: TGTGCCAGCAGTACCCGGGTTGGAGAGCAGTACGTC. Its translation is CASSTRVGEQYV.

This rearrangement joins TRBV4-1 to TRBJ1-4, with 10 bases fitting TRBD1. CDR1 and CDR2 from the germline V gene are MGHRA and YSYEKL. There are 15 residues in the CDR3. V lost 5 bases, J lost 6 bases, and 6 bases stayed unmatched. CDR3 residues: CASSKMTGGDEKLFF. In DNA, the CDR3 is TGCGCCAGCAGCAAAATGACAGGGGGCGATGAAAAACTGTTTTTT.

The gene calls are TRBV28 and TRBJ2-1, with a possible D match to TRBD1 (8 bases). Germline V lookup: CDR1 MDHEN, CDR2 SYDVKM. This CDR3 is 15 amino acids long. V was pared by 8 bases and J by 7 bases, with 21 bases between. The CDR3, as DNA: TGTGCCAGCGAGAGCGGGACAGGTCCCAGGAATGAGCAGTTCTTC. It translates to CASESGTGPRNEQFF. The full variable domain, in which reference TRBV28 and TRBJ2-1 provide the parts outside the CDR3, is DVKVTQSSRYLVKRTGEKVFLECVQDMDHENMFWYRQDPGLGLRLIYFSYDVKMKEKGDIPEGYSVSREKKERFSLILESASTNQTSMYLCASESGTGPRNEQFFGPGTRLTVL.

This chain uses TRBV7-7 with TRBJ2-2; D not resolved. The CDR3 runs to 13 residues. Germline-derived CDR1 and CDR2 are SSHAT and FNYEAQ (reference sequence). With 2 bases removed from V and 5 bases from J, the gap between germline ends came to 6 bases. The CDR3, as DNA: TGTGCCAGCAGCTTAAGACCGACCGGGGAGCTGTTTTTT. Amino acid sequence: CASSLRPTGELFF.

Here the CDR3 reads CASGTGDLYGYTF. CDR3 DNA sequence: TGTGCCAGCGGGACAGGGGACTTATATGGCTACACCTTC. The chain links TRBV28 to TRBJ1-2; TRBD1 agrees at 10 bases. Germline V gene data show CDR1 as MDHEN and CDR2 as SYDVKM. The CDR3 consists of 13 residues. The V segment lost 8 bases and the J segment 5 bases; nucleotides outside the gene matches: 5.

A word on this clone: This specimen includes other DNA sequences encoding the same CDR3. V gene TRBV6-2 or TRBV6-3 combines with J gene TRBJ2-3; D is uncertain. V was clipped by 2 bases and J by 3 bases, with 3 bases between them. Germline V gives CDR1 MNHEY, CDR2 SVGEGT. The CDR3 extends over 12 amino acids. This CDR3 reads CASSYTTDTQYF. CDR3 in DNA: TGTGCCAGCAGTTACACGACAGATACGCAGTATTTT.

The chain joins TRBV6-5 to TRBJ2-5; 7 bases agree with TRBD1. The CDR3 is 16 amino acids. Germline CDR1 reads MNHEY; CDR2 reads SVGAGI. The J segment lost 3 bases and the V segment lost 1 base, leaving 8 bases of the junction unmatched. The CDR3 sequence: CASSYYGSGGEETQYF. For the CDR3, the DNA is TGTGCCAGCAGTTACTATGGGTCAGGGGGTGAAGAGACCCAGTACTTC.

This rearrangement joins TRBV10-3 to TRBJ1-3; D gene unclear. V was trimmed by 3 bases and J by 0 bases, leaving 6 bases between them. The CDR3 runs 14 residues. The germline V gene encodes CDR1 ENHRY and CDR2 SYGVKD. The CDR3 region has the DNA TGTGCCATCAGTGACAGTCCCTCTGGAAACACCATATATTTT. Translating it yields CAISDSPSGNTIYF.

J is TRBJ1-2 and V is TRBV6-5, with D maybe TRBD1 (6 bases). CDR3 length: 16 residues. Germline lookup yields CDR1 MNHEY and CDR2 SVGAGI. V was shortened by 0 bases and J by 4 bases, with 15 bases between the two germline ends. CDR3 nucleotide sequence: TGTGCCAGCAGTTACTCTCAAACAGGGATGGGCTATGGCTACACCTTC. This encodes CASSYSQTGMGYGYTF.

The genes are TRBV2 and TRBJ1-4, with 9 bases lining up with TRBD1. Trimming cost V 6 bases and J 2 bases; bases outside gene matches: 1. The germline gives CDR1 SNHLY, CDR2 FYNNEI. The CDR3 consists of 14 residues. For the CDR3, the DNA is TGTGCCAGCAGAGGACAGGGGACTAATGAAAAACTGTTTTTT. Translated: CASRGQGTNEKLFF.

V and J are TRBV4-3 and TRBJ1-2; the match to TRBD1 covers 9 bases. This CDR3 is 18 amino acids long. Germline V gene sequence: CDR1 LGHNA, CDR2 YSLEER. J lost 2 bases, V lost 2 bases, and 12 bases had no gene match. Written as DNA, the CDR3 is TGCGCCAGCAGCCAAAACGGCCTCAACAGGGGGCCAAACTATGGCTACACCTTC. Translation gives CASSQNGLNRGPNYGYTF.